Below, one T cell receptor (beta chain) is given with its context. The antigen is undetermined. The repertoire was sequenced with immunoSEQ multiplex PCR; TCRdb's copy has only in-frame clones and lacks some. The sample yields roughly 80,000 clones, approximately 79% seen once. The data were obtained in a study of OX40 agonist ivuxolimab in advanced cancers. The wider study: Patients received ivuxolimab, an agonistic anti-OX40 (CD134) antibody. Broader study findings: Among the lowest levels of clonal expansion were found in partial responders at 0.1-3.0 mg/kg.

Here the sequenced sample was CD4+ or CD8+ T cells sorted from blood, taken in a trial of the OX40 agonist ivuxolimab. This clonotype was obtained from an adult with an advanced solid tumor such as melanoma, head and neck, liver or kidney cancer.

The CDR3 nucleotides read TGTGCCAGCAGCTTAGGCGGGGGGGCCGGGGAGCAGTACTTC. This encodes CASSLGGGAGEQYF. The rearrangement joins TRBV13 to TRBJ2-7; 8 bases are shared with TRBD2. The CDR3 has 14 amino acids. The junction had 5 bases not matched to a gene; V was cut back by 0 bases and J by 7 bases. The germline V gene encodes CDR1 PRHDT and CDR2 FYEKMQ (reference sequence).